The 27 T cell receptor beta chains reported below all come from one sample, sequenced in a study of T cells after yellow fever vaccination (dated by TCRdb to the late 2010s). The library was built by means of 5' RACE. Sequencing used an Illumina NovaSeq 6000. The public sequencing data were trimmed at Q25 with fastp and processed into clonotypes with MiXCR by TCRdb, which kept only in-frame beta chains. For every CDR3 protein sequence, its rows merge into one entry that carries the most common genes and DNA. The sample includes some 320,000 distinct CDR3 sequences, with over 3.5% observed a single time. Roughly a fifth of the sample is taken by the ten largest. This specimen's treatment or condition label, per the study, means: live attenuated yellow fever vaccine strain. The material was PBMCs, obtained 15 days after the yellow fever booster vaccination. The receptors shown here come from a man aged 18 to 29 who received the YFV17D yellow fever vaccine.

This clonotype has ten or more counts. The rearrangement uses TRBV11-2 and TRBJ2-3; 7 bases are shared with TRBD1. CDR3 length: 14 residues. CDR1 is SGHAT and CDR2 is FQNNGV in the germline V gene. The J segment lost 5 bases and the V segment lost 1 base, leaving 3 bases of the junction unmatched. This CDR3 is CASSLGGGKDTQYF. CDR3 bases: TGTGCCAGCAGCTTAGGAGGGGGCAAAGATACGCAGTATTTT.

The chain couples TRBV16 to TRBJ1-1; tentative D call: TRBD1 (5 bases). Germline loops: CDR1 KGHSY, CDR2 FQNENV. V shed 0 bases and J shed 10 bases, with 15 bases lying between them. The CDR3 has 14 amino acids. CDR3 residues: CASSQSRGGMGAFF. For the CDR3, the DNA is TGTGCCAGCAGCCAATCTCGGGGCGGGATGGGAGCTTTCTTT.

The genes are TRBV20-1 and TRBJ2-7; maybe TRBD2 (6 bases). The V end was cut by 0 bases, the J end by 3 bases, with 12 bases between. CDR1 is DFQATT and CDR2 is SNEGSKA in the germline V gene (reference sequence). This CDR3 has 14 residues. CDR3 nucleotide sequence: TGCAGTGCTAGAGATCGGGACTTGGTCTACGAGCAGTACTTC. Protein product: CSARDRDLVYEQYF.

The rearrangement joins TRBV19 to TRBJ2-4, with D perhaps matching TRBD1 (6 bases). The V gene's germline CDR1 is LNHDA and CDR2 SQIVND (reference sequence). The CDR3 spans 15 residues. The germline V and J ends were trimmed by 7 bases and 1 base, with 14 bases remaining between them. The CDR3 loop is CASKSRGEAKNIQYF. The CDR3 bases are TGTGCCAGTAAATCCAGGGGAGAGGCCAAAAACATTCAGTACTTC.

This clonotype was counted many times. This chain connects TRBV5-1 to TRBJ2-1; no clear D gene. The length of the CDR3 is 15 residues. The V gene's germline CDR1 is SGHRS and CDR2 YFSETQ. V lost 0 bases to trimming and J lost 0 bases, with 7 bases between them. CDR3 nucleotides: TGCGCCAGCAGCTTGGACCTAGACTCCTACAATGAGCAGTTCTTC. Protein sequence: CASSLDLDSYNEQFF.

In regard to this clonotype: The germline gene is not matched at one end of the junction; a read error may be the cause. CDR3 loop: CASSLLGGGGASTQFF. In DNA form, the CDR3 reads TGTGCCAGCAGCCTCCTTGGGGGCGGGGGGGCCTCAACGCAGTTTTTT. The V and J genes are TRBV7-2 and TRBJ2-3, with TRBD2 matching over 9 bases. This CDR3 has 16 amino acids. Germline-derived CDR1 and CDR2 are SGHTA and FQGNSA. Based on the CDR3 plus reference TRBV7-2 and TRBJ2-3, the full variable domain is GAGVSQSPSNKVTEKGKDVELRCDPISGHTALYWYRQSLGQGLEFLIYFQGNSAPDKSGLPSDRFSAERTGGSVSTLTIQRTQQEDSAVYLCASSLLGGGGASTQFFGPGTRLTVL.

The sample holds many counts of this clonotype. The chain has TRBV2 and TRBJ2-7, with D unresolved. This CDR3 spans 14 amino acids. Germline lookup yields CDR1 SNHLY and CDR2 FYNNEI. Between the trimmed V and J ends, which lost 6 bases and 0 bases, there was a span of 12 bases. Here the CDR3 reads CASSPSDSSYEQYV. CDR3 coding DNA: TGTGCCAGCAGCCCCTCTGACTCCTCCTACGAGCAGTACGTC.

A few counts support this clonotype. CDR3 DNA: TGTGCCAGCAGTTTTAATGGGGGGTCTGGAAACACCATATATTTT. Its translation is CASSFNGGSGNTIYF. The chain is built from TRBV27 and TRBJ1-3; D is perhaps TRBD1 (5 bases). This CDR3 is 15 amino acids long. Trimming removed 3 bases at V and 1 base at J, with 10 bases between. CDR1 MNHEY and CDR2 SMNVEV come from the germline V gene (reference sequence).

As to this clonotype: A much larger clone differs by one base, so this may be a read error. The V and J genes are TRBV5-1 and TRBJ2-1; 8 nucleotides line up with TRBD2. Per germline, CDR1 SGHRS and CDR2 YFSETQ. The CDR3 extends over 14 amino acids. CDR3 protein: CASDLGTSANVQFF. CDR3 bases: TGCGCCAGCGACCTCGGGACTAGTGCCAATGTGCAGTTCTTC.

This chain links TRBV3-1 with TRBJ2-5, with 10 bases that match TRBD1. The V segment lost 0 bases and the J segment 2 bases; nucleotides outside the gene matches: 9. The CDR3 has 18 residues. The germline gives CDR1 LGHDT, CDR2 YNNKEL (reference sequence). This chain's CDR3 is CASSQDIRRDRGQETQYF. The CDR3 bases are TGTGCCAGCAGCCAAGATATTCGCCGGGACAGGGGTCAAGAGACCCAGTACTTC.

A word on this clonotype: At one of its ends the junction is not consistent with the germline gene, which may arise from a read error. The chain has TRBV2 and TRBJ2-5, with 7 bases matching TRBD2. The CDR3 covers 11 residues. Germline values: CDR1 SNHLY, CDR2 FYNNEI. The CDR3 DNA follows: TGCGCAGGACTAGTCCAAGAGACCCAGTACTTC. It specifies CAGLVQETQYF.

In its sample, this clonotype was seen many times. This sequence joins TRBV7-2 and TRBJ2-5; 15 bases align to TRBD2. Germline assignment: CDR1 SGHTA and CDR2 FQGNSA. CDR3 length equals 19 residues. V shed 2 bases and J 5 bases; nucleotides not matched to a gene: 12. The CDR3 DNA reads TGTGCCAGCAGCTTACGACCCACTGGACTAGCGGGGGGGCATGAGACCCAGTACTTC. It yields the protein CASSLRPTGLAGGHETQYF.

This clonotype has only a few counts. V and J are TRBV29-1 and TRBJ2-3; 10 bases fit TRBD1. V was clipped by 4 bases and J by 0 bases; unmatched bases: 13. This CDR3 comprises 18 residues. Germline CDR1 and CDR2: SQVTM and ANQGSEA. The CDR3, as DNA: TGCAGCGTTGCGGGGTGGACAGGGGGAGAGACTAGCACAGATACGCAGTATTTT. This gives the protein CSVAGWTGGETSTDTQYF.

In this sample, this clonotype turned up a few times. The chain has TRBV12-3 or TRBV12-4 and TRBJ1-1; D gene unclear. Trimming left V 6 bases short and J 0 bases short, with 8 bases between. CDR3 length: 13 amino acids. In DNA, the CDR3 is TGTGCCAGCAGGACACAAGTGAACACTGAAGCTTTCTTT. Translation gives CASRTQVNTEAFF.

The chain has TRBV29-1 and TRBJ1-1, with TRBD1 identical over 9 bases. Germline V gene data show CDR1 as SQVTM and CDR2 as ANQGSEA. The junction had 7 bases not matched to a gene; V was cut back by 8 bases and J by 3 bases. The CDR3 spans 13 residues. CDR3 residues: CSPGDREDTEAFF. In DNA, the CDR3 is TGCAGCCCCGGGGACAGGGAGGACACTGAAGCTTTCTTT.

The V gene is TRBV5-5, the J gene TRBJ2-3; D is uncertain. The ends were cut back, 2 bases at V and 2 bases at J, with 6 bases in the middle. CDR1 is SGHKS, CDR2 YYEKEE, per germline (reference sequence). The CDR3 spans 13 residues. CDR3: CASSFGFTDTQYF. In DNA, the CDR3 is TGTGCCAGCAGCTTTGGGTTCACAGATACGCAGTATTTT. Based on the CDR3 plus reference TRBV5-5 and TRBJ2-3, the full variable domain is DAGVTQSPTHLIKTRGQQVTLRCSPISGHKSVSWYQQVLGQGPQFIFQYYEKEERGRGNFPDRFSARQFPNYSSELNVNALLLGDSALYLCASSFGFTDTQYFGPGTRLTVL.

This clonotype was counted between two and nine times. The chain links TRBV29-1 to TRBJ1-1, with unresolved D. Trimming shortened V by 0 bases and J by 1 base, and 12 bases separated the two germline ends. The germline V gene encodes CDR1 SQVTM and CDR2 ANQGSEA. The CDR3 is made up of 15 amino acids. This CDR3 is CSVEDAGRENTEAFF. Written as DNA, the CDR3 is TGCAGCGTTGAAGATGCCGGAAGGGAGAACACTGAAGCTTTCTTT.

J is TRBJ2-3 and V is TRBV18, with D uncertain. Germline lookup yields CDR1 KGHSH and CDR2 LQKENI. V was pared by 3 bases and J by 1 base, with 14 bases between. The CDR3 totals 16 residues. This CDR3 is CASSPCDFCGTDTQYF. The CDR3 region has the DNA TGTGCCAGCTCACCCTGTGACTTCTGCGGCACAGATACGCAGTATTTT.

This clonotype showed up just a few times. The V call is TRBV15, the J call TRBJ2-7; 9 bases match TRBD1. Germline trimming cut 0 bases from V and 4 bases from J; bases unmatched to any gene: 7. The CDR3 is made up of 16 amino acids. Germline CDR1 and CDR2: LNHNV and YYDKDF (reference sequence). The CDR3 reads CATSRDGGQGRYEQYF. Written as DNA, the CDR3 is TGTGCCACCAGCAGAGATGGGGGACAGGGAAGGTACGAGCAGTACTTC.

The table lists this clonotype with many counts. The CDR3 spells CSARDLGAGETGELFF. CDR3 coding DNA: TGCAGTGCTAGAGATCTGGGAGCGGGGGAGACCGGGGAGCTGTTTTTT. The chain combines TRBV20-1 with TRBJ2-2, with TRBD2 identical over 8 bases. Germline V CDR1 and CDR2: DFQATT, SNEGSKA (reference sequence). The length of the CDR3 is 16 residues. Trimming removed 0 bases from V and 5 bases from J; junction bases left unmatched: 8.

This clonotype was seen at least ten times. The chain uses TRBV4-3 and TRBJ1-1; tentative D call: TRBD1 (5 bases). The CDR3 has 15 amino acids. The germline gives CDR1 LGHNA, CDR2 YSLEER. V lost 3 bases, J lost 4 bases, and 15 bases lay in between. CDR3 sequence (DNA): TGCGCCAGCAGCCATGAAACGGGGCTGGTCACTGAAGCTTTCTTT. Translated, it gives CASSHETGLVTEAFF.

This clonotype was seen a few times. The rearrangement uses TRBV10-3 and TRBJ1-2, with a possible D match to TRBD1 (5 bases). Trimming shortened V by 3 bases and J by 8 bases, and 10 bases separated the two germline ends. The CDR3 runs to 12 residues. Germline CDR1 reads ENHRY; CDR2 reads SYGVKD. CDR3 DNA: TGTGCCATCAGTGAATGGGGGGAAGGCTACACCTTC. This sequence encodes CAISEWGEGYTF.

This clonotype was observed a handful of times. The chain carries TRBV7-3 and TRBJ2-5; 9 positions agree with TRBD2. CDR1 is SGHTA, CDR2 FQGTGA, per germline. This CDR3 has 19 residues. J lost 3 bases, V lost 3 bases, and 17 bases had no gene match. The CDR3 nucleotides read TGTGCCAGCAGCTTCGATTGGAAGAGCGGGGGGACATCAAAAGAGACCCAGTACTTC. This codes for CASSFDWKSGGTSKETQYF.

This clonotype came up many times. The CDR3 reads CASSFPGNTEAFF. CDR3 DNA sequence: TGTGCCAGCAGTTTTCCCGGGAACACTGAAGCTTTCTTT. The chain is built from TRBV12-3 or TRBV12-4 and TRBJ1-1; D gene uncertain. This CDR3 has 13 residues. V was shortened by 3 bases and J by 1 base, with 6 bases between the two germline ends.

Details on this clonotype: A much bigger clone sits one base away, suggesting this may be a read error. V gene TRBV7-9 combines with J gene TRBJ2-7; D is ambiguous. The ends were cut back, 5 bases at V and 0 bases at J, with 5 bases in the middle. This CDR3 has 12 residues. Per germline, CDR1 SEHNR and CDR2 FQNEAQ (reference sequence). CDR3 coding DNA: TGTGCCAGCAGCATGAGCTCCTACGAGCAGTACTTC. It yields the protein CASSMSSYEQYF.

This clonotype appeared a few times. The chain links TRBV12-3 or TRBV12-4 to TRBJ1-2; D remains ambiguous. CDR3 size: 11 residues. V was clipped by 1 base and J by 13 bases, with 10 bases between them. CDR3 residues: CASSLGTFPTF. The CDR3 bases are TGTGCCAGCAGTTTAGGGACTTTTCCCACCTTC.

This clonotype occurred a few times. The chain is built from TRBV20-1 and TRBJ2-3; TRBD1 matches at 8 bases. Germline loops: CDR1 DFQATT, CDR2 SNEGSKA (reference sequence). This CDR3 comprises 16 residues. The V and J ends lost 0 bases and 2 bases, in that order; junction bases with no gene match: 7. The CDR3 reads CSARDPDRDYTDTQYF. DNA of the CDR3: TGCAGTGCTAGAGATCCGGACAGGGATTACACAGATACGCAGTATTTT.